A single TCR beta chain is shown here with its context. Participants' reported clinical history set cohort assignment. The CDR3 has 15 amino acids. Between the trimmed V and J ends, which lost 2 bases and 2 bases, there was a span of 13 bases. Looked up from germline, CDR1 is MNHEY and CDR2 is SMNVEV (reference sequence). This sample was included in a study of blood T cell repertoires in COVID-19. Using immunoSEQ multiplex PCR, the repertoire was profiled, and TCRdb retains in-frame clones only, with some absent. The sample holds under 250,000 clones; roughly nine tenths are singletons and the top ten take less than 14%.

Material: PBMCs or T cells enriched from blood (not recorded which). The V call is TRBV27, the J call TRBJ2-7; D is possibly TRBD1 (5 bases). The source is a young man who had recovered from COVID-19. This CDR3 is CASSLNGQRTYEQYF. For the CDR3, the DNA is TGTGCCAGCAGTTTAAATGGACAAAGAACCTACGAGCAGTACTTC.